The rows below give T cell receptor beta chains drawn from one sample of a study of regulatory T cells in long-lasting Graves disease. MiXCR, applied by TCRdb to the multiplex PCR reads, yields one record per CDR3 protein. The sample lists 400,000 to 500,000 distinct CDR3 sequences, less than 20% occurring once. These records were also assigned to another study, of T cells in Graves' hyperthyroidism and ophthalmopathy.

Sample: peripheral blood mononuclear cells (PBMCs), taken at new diagnosis, from a patient treated with antithyroid drugs. The origin of the receptors is a woman aged 18-29 years with Graves disease. Both conserved end residues are part of each CDR3. A D gene is named only where the DNA matches it firmly. Size values are once, few and many counts, or a class for expanded clones, and some rows have none.

v_call	clone_size	d_call	cdr3_length	j_call	cdr3_nt	cdr3_aa
TRBV19	-	TRBD2	17	TRBJ2-4	TGTGCCAGTAGCCTGCAGTCAGTAGCGGGAGGGAGAAACATTCAGTACTTC	CASSLQSVAGGRNIQYF
TRBV20-1	once	TRBD2	12	TRBJ2-1	TGCAGTGTTCTATCGAGCGGGAACGAGCAGTTCTTC	CSVLSSGNEQFF
TRBV5-1	-	TRBD1	15	TRBJ2-5	TGCGCCAGCAGCTTTCTAACAGGGGGGCAAGAGACCCAGTACTTC	CASSFLTGGQETQYF
TRBV7-2	-	TRBD2	16	TRBJ2-1	TGTGCCAGCAGCTCCTGGACTAGCGGGAGGACCAATGAGCAGTTCTTC	CASSSWTSGRTNEQFF
TRBV11-3	many	-	16	TRBJ2-2	TGTGCCTACTCAGGCCGGTGGGTTTCGGCCACCGGGGAGCTGTTTTTT	CAYSGRWVSATGELFF
TRBV7-2	many	TRBD1	14	TRBJ2-7	TGTGCCAGCAGCTTAGGGACAGGGGCACACGAGCAGTACTTC	CASSLGTGAHEQYF
TRBV11-2	many	-	16	TRBJ2-1	TGTGCCAGCAGCTTAGGGGGACTTAGCTCCTACAATGAGCAGTTCTTC	CASSLGGLSSYNEQFF
TRBV6-1	many	-	14	TRBJ1-1	TGTGCCAGCAGTCAGGGAGGGGGGAACACTGAAGCTTTCTTT	CASSQGGGNTEAFF
TRBV28	few	-	14	TRBJ1-5	TGTGCCAGTAATTCGGCCCTCGGGTTTGAGCCCCAGCATTTT	CASNSALGFEPQHF
TRBV19	-	TRBD1	17	TRBJ1-5	TGTGCCAGTAGTACAACAGGGGTCAGTTGGGGCAATCAGCCCCAGCATTTT	CASSTTGVSWGNQPQHF
TRBV20-1	many	-	12	TRBJ2-3	TGCAGTGCTAGTAGTGCAGAGGATACGCAGTATTTT	CSASSAEDTQYF
TRBV12-3/TRBV12-4	many	-	13	TRBJ2-3	TGTGCCAGCAGTTCGGGGAGGCGGAATACGCAGTATTTT	CASSSGRRNTQYF
TRBV7-6	-	-	13	TRBJ1-1	TGTGCCAGCAGCTTATCGAGTGGACGAGAAGCTTTCTTT	CASSLSSGREAFF
TRBV29-1	few	TRBD1	13	TRBJ2-7	TGCAGCGTTACGACAGGGGCCTCCTACGAGCAGTACTTC	CSVTTGASYEQYF
TRBV15	many	TRBD1	13	TRBJ2-7	TGTGCCACCAGCACGGACAGGGGGGACGAGCAGTACTTC	CATSTDRGDEQYF
TRBV7-2	few	-	14	TRBJ2-1	TGTGCCAGCAGCTTGGACACAAACTACAATGAGCAGTTCTTC	CASSLDTNYNEQFF
TRBV5-1	few	TRBD1	16	TRBJ1-4	TGCGCCAGCAGCCCAAGTCGACAGGGTTTTCGGGAAAAACTGTTTTTT	CASSPSRQGFREKLFF
TRBV7-8	many	TRBD1	14	TRBJ2-7	TGTGCCAGCAGCTTAGTAGGGGGCGATTACGAGCAGTACTTC	CASSLVGGDYEQYF
TRBV20-1	many	TRBD2	16	TRBJ2-2	TGCAGTGCCAGGCGGGCGGGAGGGCCTATCACCGGGGAGCTGTTTTTT	CSARRAGGPITGELFF
TRBV6-4	few	-	13	TRBJ2-7	TGTGCCAGCAGTGACGGCGACAGGACCACGCAGTACTTC	CASSDGDRTTQYF
TRBV7-2	-	-	15	TRBJ2-2	TGTGCCAGCAGCTTTGCCGGGACCAACACCGGGGAGCTGTTTTTT	CASSFAGTNTGELFF
TRBV27	-	-	14	TRBJ2-1	TGTGCCAGCAGTTTTGTATCGGATTACAATGAGCAGTTCTTC	CASSFVSDYNEQFF
TRBV3-1	many	-	13	TRBJ2-1	TGTGCCAGCAGCCAAGCAGGCGGGAATGAGCAGTTCTTC	CASSQAGGNEQFF
TRBV7-9	few	-	14	TRBJ2-7	TGTGCCAGCAGCCCTACCAACGACGGCTACGAGCAGTACTTC	CASSPTNDGYEQYF
TRBV24-1	few	TRBD1	17	TRBJ2-1	TGTGCCACCAGTGATGCAACCGGGACAGGGGTTTACAATGAGCAGTTCTTC	CATSDATGTGVYNEQFF
TRBV19	-	-	14	TRBJ2-7	TGTGCCAGTAGTACCCACAAGGATAACTACGAGCAGTACTTC	CASSTHKDNYEQYF
TRBV5-5	-	-	15	TRBJ1-1	TGTGCCAGCACCCCCCTGCCCGGCTGGAACACTGAAGCTTTCTTT	CASTPLPGWNTEAFF
TRBV7-8	-	-	17	TRBJ1-3	TGTGCCAACAGCTTTAGGAGCGGGCACACAATTGGAAACACCATATATTTT	CANSFRSGHTIGNTIYF
TRBV11-2	many	-	16	TRBJ2-2	TGTGCCAGCAGCTTAGTCCAGGGGATGGGCACCGGGGAGCTGTTTTTT	CASSLVQGMGTGELFF
TRBV6-2/TRBV6-3	many	-	15	TRBJ2-7	TGTGCCAGCAGTTACGAGCCTAGCGCAACCTACGAGCAGTACTTC	CASSYEPSATYEQYF
TRBV30	few	TRBD1	14	TRBJ1-4	TGTGCCTGGGGGCCTCGGACAGGGGTTGAAAAACTGTTTTTT	CAWGPRTGVEKLFF
TRBV28	many	TRBD2	15	TRBJ2-7	TGTGCCAGCAGTTTACCGGGAGGGCCCGTCCACGAGCAGTACTTC	CASSLPGGPVHEQYF
TRBV18	few	-	13	TRBJ2-5	TGTGCCAGCTCACCCTTGAACCAAGAGACCCAGTACTTC	CASSPLNQETQYF
TRBV30	-	-	14	TRBJ2-3	TGTGCCTGGAGGGGGTGGGATTCGGGAGATACGCAGTATTTT	CAWRGWDSGDTQYF
TRBV20-1	-	-	15	TRBJ2-1	TGCAGTGCTCAGGTCCCTCGGGCTACCTACAATGAGCAGTTCTTC	CSAQVPRATYNEQFF